These T cell receptor beta chains were read from a single sample in a study of CD8+ T cells in alopecia areata. Data came from immunoSEQ multiplex PCR; TCRdb stores just in-frame clones and leaves some out. The table has roughly 180,000 clones, roughly 50% seen once. The source material was CD8+ T cells sorted from blood, sampled at week 24, from a patient treated with tofacitinib. The origin of the receptors is a human donor with alopecia areata. The CDR3 runs from the conserved cysteine through the conserved F or W.

J gene: TRBJ2-3; V gene: TRBV21-1; CDR3 length: 13; CDR3 protein: CASSKDRTDTQYF
J gene: TRBJ2-1; V gene: TRBV10-2; CDR3 length: 16; CDR3 protein: CASTETGGSPIQEQFF
J gene: TRBJ1-1; V gene: TRBV30; CDR3 length: 12; CDR3 protein: CAWRKYGTEAFF
J gene: TRBJ1-4; V gene: TRBV13; CDR3 length: 14; CDR3 protein: CASSSGTGDEKLFF
J gene: TRBJ1-1; V gene: TRBV13; CDR3 length: 14; CDR3 protein: CASSSRTGRSEAFF
J gene: TRBJ1-5; V gene: TRBV6-1; CDR3 length: 15; CDR3 protein: CASSEASSGFQPQHF
J gene: TRBJ2-7; V gene: TRBV27; CDR3 length: 16; CDR3 protein: CASSLLASGGAGEQYF
J gene: TRBJ2-1; V gene: TRBV11-2; CDR3 length: 15; CDR3 protein: CASSLGTGTYNEQFF
J gene: TRBJ2-7; V gene: TRBV4-1; CDR3 length: 13; CDR3 protein: CASSQPGQGQQYF
J gene: TRBJ2-1; V gene: TRBV9; CDR3 length: 16; CDR3 protein: CASSVAGGGPYNEQFF
J gene: TRBJ2-7; V gene: TRBV28; CDR3 length: 11; CDR3 protein: CASSAPYEQYF
J gene: TRBJ2-3; V gene: TRBV7-8; CDR3 length: 12; CDR3 protein: CATFGTTDTQYF
J gene: TRBJ2-7; V gene: TRBV12-5; CDR3 length: 12; CDR3 protein: CASGWDYGEQYF
J gene: TRBJ2-2; V gene: TRBV4-3; CDR3 length: 13; CDR3 protein: CASSQDGTGELFF
J gene: TRBJ2-1; V gene: TRBV7-9; CDR3 length: 15; CDR3 protein: CASSPAGNGLNEQFF
J gene: TRBJ1-2; V gene: TRBV4-3; CDR3 length: 16; CDR3 protein: CASSQDLAGKYYGYTF
J gene: TRBJ1-6; V gene: TRBV25-1; CDR3 length: 13; CDR3 protein: CASSETGKPLLHF
J gene: TRBJ1-5; V gene: TRBV6-1; CDR3 length: 15; CDR3 protein: CASSEKRAGYQPQHF
J gene: TRBJ2-2; V gene: TRBV4-3; CDR3 length: 15; CDR3 protein: CASSQDQGASGELFF
J gene: TRBJ2-7; V gene: TRBV5-6; CDR3 length: 14; CDR3 protein: CASSLLVTPYEQYF
J gene: TRBJ2-1; V gene: TRBV11-1; CDR3 length: 16; CDR3 protein: CASSSNPSGGYNEQFF
J gene: TRBJ2-4; V gene: TRBV27; CDR3 length: 17; CDR3 protein: CASSFTGLPGAKNIQYF
J gene: TRBJ2-5; V gene: TRBV4-3; CDR3 length: 15; CDR3 protein: CASSQGRGAGETQYF
J gene: TRBJ2-7; V gene: TRBV29-1; CDR3 length: 14; CDR3 protein: CSVVGTGESYEQYF
J gene: TRBJ2-7; V gene: TRBV9; CDR3 length: 12; CDR3 protein: CASSTNGYEQYF
J gene: TRBJ1-1; V gene: TRBV11-1; CDR3 length: 14; CDR3 protein: CASSSLYGRTEAFF
J gene: TRBJ2-5; V gene: TRBV12-5; CDR3 length: 14; CDR3 protein: CASGLLTPGETQYF
J gene: TRBJ2-7; V gene: TRBV30; CDR3 length: 13; CDR3 protein: CAWERGGAYEQYF
J gene: TRBJ1-2; V gene: TRBV4-3; CDR3 length: 14; CDR3 protein: CASSQDQGSYGYTF
J gene: TRBJ2-7; V gene: TRBV7-9; CDR3 length: 13; CDR3 protein: CASTLGTEREQYF
J gene: TRBJ1-6; V gene: TRBV30; CDR3 length: 16; CDR3 protein: CAWSVWGRTPNSPLHF
J gene: TRBJ2-1; V gene: TRBV19; CDR3 length: 12; CDR3 protein: CASSIRGDEQFF
J gene: TRBJ2-2; V gene: TRBV9; CDR3 length: 14; CDR3 protein: CACRQGQDTGELFF
J gene: TRBJ2-6; V gene: TRBV7-2; CDR3 length: 15; CDR3 protein: CASSLRRSGANVLTF
J gene: TRBJ2-2; V gene: TRBV6-5; CDR3 length: 15; CDR3 protein: CASTIRQGWDGELFF
J gene: TRBJ1-5; V gene: TRBV5-6; CDR3 length: 13; CDR3 protein: CASSFGENQPQHF
J gene: TRBJ1-1; V gene: TRBV29-1; CDR3 length: 11; CDR3 protein: CSVFGGIEAFF
J gene: TRBJ1-1; V gene: TRBV25-1; CDR3 length: 16; CDR3 protein: CASSPRPGSLNTEAFF
J gene: TRBJ1-1; V gene: TRBV29-1; CDR3 length: 11; CDR3 protein: CSVLGGTEAFF
J gene: TRBJ2-2; V gene: TRBV7-9; CDR3 length: 15; CDR3 protein: CATEAGEVGPGELFF
J gene: TRBJ1-1; V gene: TRBV6-1; CDR3 length: 14; CDR3 protein: CASSPGGSGTEAFF
J gene: TRBJ2-2; V gene: TRBV29-1; CDR3 length: 16; CDR3 protein: CSVMGGQGANTGELFF
J gene: TRBJ2-7; V gene: TRBV7-8; CDR3 length: 15; CDR3 protein: CASSPRGESYYEQYF
J gene: TRBJ2-3; V gene: TRBV10-1; CDR3 length: 11; CDR3 protein: CASSAGDTQYF
J gene: TRBJ2-7; V gene: TRBV30; CDR3 length: 12; CDR3 protein: CAFESGQYEQYF
J gene: TRBJ2-2; V gene: TRBV13; CDR3 length: 13; CDR3 protein: CASSPERTGELFF
J gene: TRBJ2-7; V gene: TRBV29-1; CDR3 length: 15; CDR3 protein: CSVQGGSKSSYEQYF
J gene: TRBJ2-7; V gene: TRBV5-1; CDR3 length: 16; CDR3 protein: CASSLSSQSLGYEQYF
J gene: TRBJ1-1; V gene: TRBV29-1; CDR3 length: 12; CDR3 protein: CSARQVLAEAFF
J gene: TRBJ1-1; V gene: TRBV27; CDR3 length: 12; CDR3 protein: CASRRPNTEAFF
J gene: TRBJ2-3; V gene: TRBV10-3; CDR3 length: 15; CDR3 protein: CAISGIAGGTDTQYF
J gene: TRBJ2-1; V gene: TRBV29-1; CDR3 length: 13; CDR3 protein: CSVDVSPGNEQFF
J gene: TRBJ1-1; V gene: TRBV6-1; CDR3 length: 12; CDR3 protein: CASSNMNTEAFF
J gene: TRBJ2-1; V gene: TRBV13; CDR3 length: 16; CDR3 protein: CASSSPNSGGYNEQFF
J gene: TRBJ1-5; V gene: TRBV5-6; CDR3 length: 16; CDR3 protein: CASTPTGPISNQPQHF
J gene: TRBJ1-1; V gene: TRBV9; CDR3 length: 14; CDR3 protein: CASSPGQGDTEAFF
J gene: TRBJ1-1; V gene: TRBV29-1; CDR3 length: 15; CDR3 protein: CSVTSTGGGDTEAFF
J gene: TRBJ1-4; V gene: TRBV29-1; CDR3 length: 19; CDR3 protein: CSVETVGDRGEAVDEKLFF
J gene: TRBJ2-7; V gene: TRBV10-1; CDR3 length: 14; CDR3 protein: CASSEGLGGYEQYF
J gene: TRBJ1-1; V gene: TRBV4-1; CDR3 length: 14; CDR3 protein: CASSLLGTGGMAFF